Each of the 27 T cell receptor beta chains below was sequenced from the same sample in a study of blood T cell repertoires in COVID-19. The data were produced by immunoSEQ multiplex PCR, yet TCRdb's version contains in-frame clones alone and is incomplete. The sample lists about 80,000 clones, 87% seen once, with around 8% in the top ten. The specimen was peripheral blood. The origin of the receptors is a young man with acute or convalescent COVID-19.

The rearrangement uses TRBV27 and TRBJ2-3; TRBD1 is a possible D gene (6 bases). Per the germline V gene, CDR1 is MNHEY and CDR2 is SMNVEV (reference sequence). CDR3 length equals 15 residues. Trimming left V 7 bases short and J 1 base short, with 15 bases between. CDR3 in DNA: TGTGCCAGCACCCCTGGGGGCAGCCGCACAGATACGCAGTATTTT. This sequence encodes CASTPGGSRTDTQYF.

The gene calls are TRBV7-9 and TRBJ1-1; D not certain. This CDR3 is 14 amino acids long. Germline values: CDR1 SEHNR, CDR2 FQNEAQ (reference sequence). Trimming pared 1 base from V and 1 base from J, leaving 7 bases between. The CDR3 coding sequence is TGTGCCAGCAGCTTAGAACATCCGAACACTGAAGCTTTCTTT. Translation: CASSLEHPNTEAFF.

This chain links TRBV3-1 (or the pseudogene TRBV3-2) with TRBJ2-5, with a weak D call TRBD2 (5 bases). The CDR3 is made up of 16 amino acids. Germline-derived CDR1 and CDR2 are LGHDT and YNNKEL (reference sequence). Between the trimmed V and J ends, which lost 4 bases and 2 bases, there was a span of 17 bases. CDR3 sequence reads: CASSLAAGGSQETQYF. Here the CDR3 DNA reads TGTGCCAGCAGCCTCGCAGCCGGAGGTTCGCAAGAGACCCAGTACTTC.

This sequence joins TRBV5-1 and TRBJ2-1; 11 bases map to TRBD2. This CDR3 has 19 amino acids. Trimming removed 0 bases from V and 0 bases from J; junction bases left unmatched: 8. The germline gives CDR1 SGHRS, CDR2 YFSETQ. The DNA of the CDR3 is TGCGCCAGCAGCTTGGTCCTAGCGGGAGGCCCTAGCTCCTACAATGAGCAGTTCTTC. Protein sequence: CASSLVLAGGPSSYNEQFF. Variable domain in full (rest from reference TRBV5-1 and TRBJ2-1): KAGVTQTPRYLIKTRGQQVTLSCSPISGHRSVSWYQQTPGQGLQFLFEYFSETQRNKGNFPGRFSGRQFSNSRSEMNVSTLELGDSALYLCASSLVLAGGPSSYNEQFFGPGTRLTVL.

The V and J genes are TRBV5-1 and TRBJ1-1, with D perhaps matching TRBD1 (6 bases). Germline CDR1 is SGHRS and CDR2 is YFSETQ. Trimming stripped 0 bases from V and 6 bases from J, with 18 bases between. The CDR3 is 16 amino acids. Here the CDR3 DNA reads TGCGCCAGCAGCTTGGGTGTTCAGGGGAAGGACCCTGAAGCTTTCTTT. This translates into CASSLGVQGKDPEAFF.

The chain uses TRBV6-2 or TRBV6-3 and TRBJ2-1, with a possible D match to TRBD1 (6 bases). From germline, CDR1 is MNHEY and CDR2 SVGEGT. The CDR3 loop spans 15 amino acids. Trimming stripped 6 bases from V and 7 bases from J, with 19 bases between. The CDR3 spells CASSPLGLGANEQFF. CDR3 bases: TGTGCCAGCAGCCCCCTGGGGTTGGGGGCAAATGAGCAGTTCTTC.

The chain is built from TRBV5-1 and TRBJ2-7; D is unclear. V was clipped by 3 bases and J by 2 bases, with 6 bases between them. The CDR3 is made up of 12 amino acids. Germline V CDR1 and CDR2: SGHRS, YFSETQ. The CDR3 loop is CASSYSTYEQYF. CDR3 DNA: TGCGCCAGCAGCTACTCTACCTACGAGCAGTACTTC.

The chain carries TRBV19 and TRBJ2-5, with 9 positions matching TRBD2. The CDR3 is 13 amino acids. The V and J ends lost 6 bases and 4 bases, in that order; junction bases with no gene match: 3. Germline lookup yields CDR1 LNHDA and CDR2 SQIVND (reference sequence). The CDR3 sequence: CASRYSGRETQYF. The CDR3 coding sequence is TGTGCCAGTAGATATAGCGGGAGAGAGACCCAGTACTTC.

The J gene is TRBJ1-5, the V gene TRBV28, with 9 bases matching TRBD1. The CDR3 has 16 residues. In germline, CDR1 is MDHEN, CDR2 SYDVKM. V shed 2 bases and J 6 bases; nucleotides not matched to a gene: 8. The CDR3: CASSLPDRGSGQPQHF. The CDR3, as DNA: TGTGCCAGCAGTTTACCGGACAGGGGATCGGGTCAGCCCCAGCATTTT.

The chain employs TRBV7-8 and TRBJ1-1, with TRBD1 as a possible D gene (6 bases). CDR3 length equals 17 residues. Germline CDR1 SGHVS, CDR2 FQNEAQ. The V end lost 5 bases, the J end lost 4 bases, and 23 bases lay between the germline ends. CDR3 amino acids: CASSNLWDKPLGTEAFF. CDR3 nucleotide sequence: TGTGCCAGCAGCAACCTTTGGGACAAACCCCTGGGCACTGAAGCTTTCTTT.

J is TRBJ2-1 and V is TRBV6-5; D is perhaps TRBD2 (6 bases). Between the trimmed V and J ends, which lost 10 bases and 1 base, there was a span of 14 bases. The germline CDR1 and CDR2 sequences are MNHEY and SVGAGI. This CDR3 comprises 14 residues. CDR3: CATRGWESYNEQFF. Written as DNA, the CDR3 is TGTGCCACCCGGGGGTGGGAGTCCTACAATGAGCAGTTCTTC.

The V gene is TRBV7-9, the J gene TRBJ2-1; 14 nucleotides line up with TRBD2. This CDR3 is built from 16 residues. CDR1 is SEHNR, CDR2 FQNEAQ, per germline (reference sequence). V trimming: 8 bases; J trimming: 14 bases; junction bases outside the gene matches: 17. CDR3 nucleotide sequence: TGTGCCAGCCGGTCCCACCCGGGACTAGCGGGAGAGAATGAGTTCTTC. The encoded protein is CASRSHPGLAGENEFF.

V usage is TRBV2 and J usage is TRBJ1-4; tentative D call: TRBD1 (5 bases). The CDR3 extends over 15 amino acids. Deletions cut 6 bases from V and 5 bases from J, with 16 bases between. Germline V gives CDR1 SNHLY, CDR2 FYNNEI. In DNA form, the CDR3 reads TGTGCCAGCAGAGATCAGGGATCCCCGAATGAAAAACTGTTTTTT. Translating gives CASRDQGSPNEKLFF.

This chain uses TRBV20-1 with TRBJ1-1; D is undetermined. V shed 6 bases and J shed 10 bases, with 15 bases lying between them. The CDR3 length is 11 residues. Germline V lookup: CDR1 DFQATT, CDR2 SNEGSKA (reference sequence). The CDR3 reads CSAPASLAAFF. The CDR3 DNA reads TGCAGTGCCCCGGCTTCCCTAGCAGCTTTCTTT.

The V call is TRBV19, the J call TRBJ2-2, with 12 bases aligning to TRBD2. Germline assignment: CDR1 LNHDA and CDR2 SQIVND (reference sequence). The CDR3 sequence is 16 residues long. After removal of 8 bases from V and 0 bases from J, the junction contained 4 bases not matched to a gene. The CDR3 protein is CASLTSGGANTGELFF. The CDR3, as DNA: TGTGCCAGTCTGACTAGCGGGGGAGCGAACACCGGGGAGCTGTTTTTT.

Written as DNA, the CDR3 is TGTGCCAGCAGCGGAGAGCAGGGACCCCTCCACTTT. Encoded protein: CASSGEQGPLHF. This chain links TRBV7-9 with TRBJ1-6, with a weak D call TRBD1 (5 bases). CDR3 size: 12 residues. Germline CDR1 SEHNR, CDR2 FQNEAQ (reference sequence). V was pared by 5 bases and J by 12 bases, with 11 bases between.

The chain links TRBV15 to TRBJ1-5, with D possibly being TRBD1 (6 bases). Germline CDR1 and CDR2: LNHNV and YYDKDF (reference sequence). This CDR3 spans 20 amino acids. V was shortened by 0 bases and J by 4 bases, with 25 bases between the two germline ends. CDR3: CATSRDLRTAMKSANQPQHF. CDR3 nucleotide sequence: TGTGCCACCAGCAGAGACTTAAGGACAGCCATGAAGAGCGCGAATCAGCCCCAGCATTTT.

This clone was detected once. The CDR3 DNA follows: TGTGCCTGGAGTGTCGGGGGTGGGGCCAACGTCCTGACTTTC. Its translation is CAWSVGGGANVLTF. The rearrangement uses TRBV30 and TRBJ2-6; a possible D gene is TRBD2 (6 bases). Per the germline V gene, CDR1 is GTSNPN and CDR2 is SVGIG (reference sequence). This CDR3 spans 14 amino acids. Trimming removed 0 bases at V and 3 bases at J, with 6 bases between.

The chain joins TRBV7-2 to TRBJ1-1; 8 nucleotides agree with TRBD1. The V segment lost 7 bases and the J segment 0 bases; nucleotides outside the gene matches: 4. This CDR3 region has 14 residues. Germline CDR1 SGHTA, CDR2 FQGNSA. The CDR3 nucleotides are TGTGCCAGCACCCCGACAGGGGTGAACACTGAAGCTTTCTTT. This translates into CASTPTGVNTEAFF.

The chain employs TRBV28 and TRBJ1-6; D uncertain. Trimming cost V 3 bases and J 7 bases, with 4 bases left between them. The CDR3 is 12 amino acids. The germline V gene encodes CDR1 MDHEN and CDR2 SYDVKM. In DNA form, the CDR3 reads TGTGCCAGCAGTTTCCGGAATTCACCCCTCCACTTT. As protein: CASSFRNSPLHF.

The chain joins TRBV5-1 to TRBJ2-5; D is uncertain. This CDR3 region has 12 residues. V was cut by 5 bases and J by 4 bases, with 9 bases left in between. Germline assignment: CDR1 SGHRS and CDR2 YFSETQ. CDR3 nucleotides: TGCGCCAGCAGGACCGAGGCAGAGACCCAGTACTTC. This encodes CASRTEAETQYF.

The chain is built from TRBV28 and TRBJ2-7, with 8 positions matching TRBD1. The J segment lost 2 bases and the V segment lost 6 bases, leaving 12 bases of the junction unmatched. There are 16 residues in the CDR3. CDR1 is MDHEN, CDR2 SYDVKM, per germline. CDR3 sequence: CASRTGAAIKAYEQYF. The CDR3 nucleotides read TGTGCCAGCAGGACAGGGGCCGCTATAAAAGCCTACGAGCAGTACTTC. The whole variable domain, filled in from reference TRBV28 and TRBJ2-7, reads DVKVTQSSRYLVKRTGEKVFLECVQDMDHENMFWYRQDPGLGLRLIYFSYDVKMKEKGDIPEGYSVSREKKERFSLILESASTNQTSMYLCASRTGAAIKAYEQYFGPGTRLTVT.

Here the CDR3 DNA reads TGTGCCAGCAGCACCAGACAGGGAGCCTACGAGCAGTACTTC. Translated: CASSTRQGAYEQYF. The rearrangement uses TRBV11-2 and TRBJ2-7, with 7 nucleotides matching TRBD1. Germline lookup yields CDR1 SGHAT and CDR2 FQNNGV. This CDR3 has 14 residues. The ends lost 5 bases at V and 2 bases at J; junction bases unmatched: 6. Full variable domain (missing parts from reference TRBV11-2 and TRBJ2-7): EAGVAQSPRYKIIEKRQSVAFWCNPISGHATLYWYQQILGQGPKLLIQFQNNGVVDDSQLPKDRFSAERLKGVDSTLKIQPAKLEDSAVYLCASSTRQGAYEQYFGPGTRLTVT.

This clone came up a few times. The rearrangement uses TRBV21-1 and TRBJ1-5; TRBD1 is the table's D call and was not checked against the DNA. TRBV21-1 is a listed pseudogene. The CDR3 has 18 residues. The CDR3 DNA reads TGTGCCAGCATCAGTCAACAGTCAGGGGTCCATAGCAATCAGCCCCAGCATTTT. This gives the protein CASISQQSGVHSNQPQHF.

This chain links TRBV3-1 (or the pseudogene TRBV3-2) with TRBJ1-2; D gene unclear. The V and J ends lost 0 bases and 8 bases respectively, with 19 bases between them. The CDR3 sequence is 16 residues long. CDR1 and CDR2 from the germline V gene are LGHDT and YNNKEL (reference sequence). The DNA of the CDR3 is TGTGCCAGCAGCCAAGATCAGATTTGGCTAGGAGGGGGCTACACCTTC. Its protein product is CASSQDQIWLGGGYTF.

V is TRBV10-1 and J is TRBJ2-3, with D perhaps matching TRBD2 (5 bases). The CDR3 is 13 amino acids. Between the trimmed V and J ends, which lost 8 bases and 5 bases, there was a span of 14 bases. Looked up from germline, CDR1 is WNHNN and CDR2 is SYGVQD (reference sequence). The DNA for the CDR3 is TGCGCCAGCCCTTCCGGGATTGTAGATACGCAGTATTTT. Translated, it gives CASPSGIVDTQYF.

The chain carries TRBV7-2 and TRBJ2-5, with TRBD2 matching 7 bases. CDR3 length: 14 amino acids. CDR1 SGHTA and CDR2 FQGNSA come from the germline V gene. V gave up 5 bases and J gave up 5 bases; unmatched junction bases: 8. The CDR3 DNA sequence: TGTGCCAGCAGCACCCAGTCGGGAGGCGAGACCCAGTACTTC. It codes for CASSTQSGGETQYF.